The 32 T cell receptor beta chains below were found in one sample sequenced in a study of blood T cell repertoires in COVID-19. The repertoire was sequenced with immunoSEQ multiplex PCR; TCRdb's copy has only in-frame clones and lacks some. The sample lists roughly 150,000 clones, 70% to 85% occurring once. Sequenced input: PBMCs or T cells enriched from blood (not recorded which). Every receptor here comes from a woman in her seventies in a cohort exposed to, infected with or recovered from COVID-19 (not recorded which).

This chain uses TRBV28 with TRBJ1-6; D is possibly TRBD1 (5 bases). This CDR3 is built from 14 residues. V was shortened by 2 bases and J by 9 bases, with 11 bases between the two germline ends. CDR1 and CDR2 from the germline V gene are MDHEN and SYDVKM. CDR3 sequence (DNA): TGTGCCAGCAGTTTAGGGGGGAAGGGTTCACCCCTCCACTTT. As protein: CASSLGGKGSPLHF.

Here the CDR3 reads CASSSGLAGVSYNEQFF. The CDR3 DNA sequence: TGTGCCAGCAGCTCGGGACTAGCGGGAGTGTCCTACAATGAGCAGTTCTTC. This rearrangement joins TRBV7-9 to TRBJ2-1; 14 bases map to TRBD2. Germline assignment: CDR1 SEHNR and CDR2 FQNEAQ (reference sequence). V was pared by 4 bases and J by 1 base, with 3 bases of the junction left unmatched. This CDR3 contains 17 residues.

J is TRBJ2-1 and V is TRBV5-1; 7 bases fit TRBD1. This CDR3 region has 14 residues. V was pared by 4 bases and J by 4 bases, with 5 bases of the junction left unmatched. Germline assignment: CDR1 SGHRS and CDR2 YFSETQ. CDR3 bases: TGCGCCAGCAGCCAACAGACAGGGTACAATGAGCAGTTCTTC. Its protein is CASSQQTGYNEQFF.

The chain employs TRBV6-5 and TRBJ1-1; D unresolved. CDR3 length: 14 amino acids. The V gene's germline CDR1 is MNHEY and CDR2 SVGAGI. The V end lost 5 bases, the J end lost 4 bases, and 14 bases lay between the germline ends. CDR3 protein: CASSPFTLLTEAFF. In nucleotides, the CDR3 is TGTGCCAGCAGTCCCTTCACTCTCCTCACTGAAGCTTTCTTT.

This chain uses TRBV19 with TRBJ2-7; D is possibly TRBD2 (5 bases). Germline assignment: CDR1 LNHDA and CDR2 SQIVND (reference sequence). This CDR3 comprises 14 residues. The V end was cut by 3 bases, the J end by 6 bases, with 15 bases between. This CDR3 reads CASSIGLLEGEQYF. CDR3 DNA: TGTGCCAGTAGTATTGGACTCCTCGAAGGCGAGCAGTACTTC.

The chain couples TRBV28 to TRBJ2-7; weak D call: TRBD2 (5 bases). CDR3 size: 16 residues. V was trimmed by 3 bases and J by 3 bases, leaving 18 bases between them. CDR1 is MDHEN, CDR2 SYDVKM, per germline. In DNA, the CDR3 is TGTGCCAGCAGTTTGTCGGACTCTTCGTCCCACTACGAGCAGTACTTC. As protein: CASSLSDSSSHYEQYF.

The V and J genes are TRBV7-6 and TRBJ2-1, with 12 positions matching TRBD2. The junction had 4 bases not matched to a gene; V was cut back by 3 bases and J by 7 bases. The germline CDR1 and CDR2 sequences are SGHVS and FNYEAQ. The CDR3 is made up of 15 amino acids. CDR3 in amino acids: CASSFRLAGENEQFF. CDR3 nucleotides: TGTGCCAGCAGCTTTAGACTAGCGGGGGAAAATGAGCAGTTCTTC.

The CDR3 bases are TGTGCCAGCAGCCAAGCCTGGACTAGCGGCCAGGACGAGCAGTACTTC. Translated: CASSQAWTSGQDEQYF. The gene calls are TRBV3-1 (or the pseudogene TRBV3-2) and TRBJ2-7, with TRBD2 matching 10 bases. Germline values: CDR1 LGHDT, CDR2 YNNKEL (reference sequence). Losses at the gene ends were 1 base for V and 5 bases for J; bases not matched to a gene: 8. The CDR3 consists of 16 residues.

The V call is TRBV7-3, the J call TRBJ2-7, with 11 bases identical to TRBD2. J gave up 1 base and V 2 bases, and 4 bases lay outside the gene matches. This CDR3 has 16 amino acids. The germline V gene has CDR1 SGHTA and CDR2 FQGTGA. The CDR3 loop is CASSLLWTSGSYEQYF. The CDR3 DNA is TGTGCCAGCAGCTTACTATGGACTAGCGGGTCCTACGAGCAGTACTTC.

For the CDR3, the DNA is TGCGCCAGCAGCCTTCAGGGATCCGGGACAGACACTGAAGCTTTCTTT. Translation gives CASSLQGSGTDTEAFF. The chain carries TRBV4-1 and TRBJ1-1, with 7 bases that match TRBD1. With 4 bases clipped from V and 3 bases from J, the junction kept 11 bases outside the gene matches. CDR3 length: 16 residues. Germline V gene data show CDR1 as MGHRA and CDR2 as YSYEKL.

The CDR3 coding sequence is TGTGCCAGCAGCTTACAACAGGGTTTGATTATCGACGAGCAGTACTTC. Its translation is CASSLQQGLIIDEQYF. This chain links TRBV21-1 with TRBJ2-7; the table names TRBD1, a call not compared with the DNA. TRBV21-1 has pseudogene status. This CDR3 comprises 16 residues.

The chain is built from TRBV10-3 and TRBJ2-7; 7 bases are a match to TRBD2. The CDR3 totals 14 residues. Germline assignment: CDR1 ENHRY and CDR2 SYGVKD. Losses at the gene ends were 9 bases for V and 0 bases for J; bases not matched to a gene: 8. The CDR3: CAISTREDSYEQYF. Written as DNA, the CDR3 is TGTGCCATATCCACCCGGGAGGACTCCTACGAGCAGTACTTC.

This sequence joins TRBV2 and TRBJ1-2; TRBD1 matches at 9 bases. V dropped 4 bases and J dropped 3; count of bases not matched to a gene: 6. Germline V gives CDR1 SNHLY, CDR2 FYNNEI. There are 15 residues in the CDR3. This chain's CDR3 is CASSAKQGADYGYTF. DNA of the CDR3: TGTGCCAGCAGTGCAAAACAGGGGGCAGACTATGGCTACACCTTC.

This chain connects TRBV27 to TRBJ1-1; D unresolved. Trimming removed 2 bases from V and 3 bases from J, with 7 bases in between. CDR1 and CDR2 from the germline V gene are MNHEY and SMNVEV (reference sequence). The CDR3 is 13 residues long. The DNA of the CDR3 is TGTGCCAGCAGTTTAATAGTTGACACTGAAGCTTTCTTT. Residues: CASSLIVDTEAFF.

The chain recombines TRBV6-5 with TRBJ1-5, with D perhaps matching TRBD1 (6 bases). This CDR3 comprises 15 residues. Germline lookup yields CDR1 MNHEY and CDR2 SVGAGI. V was pared by 0 bases and J by 7 bases, with 13 bases between. The CDR3 region is CASSYSRGAEQPQHF. CDR3 nucleotides: TGTGCCAGCAGTTACTCACGGGGGGCGGAACAGCCCCAGCATTTT.

V and J are TRBV3-1 (or the pseudogene TRBV3-2) and TRBJ2-1; possible D gene TRBD1, 6 bases. CDR1 LGHDT and CDR2 YNNKEL come from the germline V gene (reference sequence). This CDR3 spans 13 amino acids. V lost 8 bases and J lost 8, with 16 bases in between. DNA of the CDR3: TGTGCCAGCGGAGGACAGTTCAACGATGAGCAGTTCTTC. Translation gives CASGGQFNDEQFF.

In DNA, the CDR3 is TGTGCCATCAGTGAGTCGAAGGGGGTGAACACCGGGGAGCTGTTTTTT. Translation: CAISESKGVNTGELFF. The rearrangement links TRBV10-3 to TRBJ2-2, with D possibly being TRBD1 (6 bases). Germline V CDR1 and CDR2: ENHRY, SYGVKD. V lost 0 bases and J 1 base, leaving 9 bases between the germline ends. This CDR3 is built from 16 residues.

The chain employs TRBV18 and TRBJ1-6, with 7 bases matching TRBD1. The length of the CDR3 is 15 residues. Germline lookup yields CDR1 KGHSH and CDR2 LQKENI. With 3 bases clipped from V and 10 bases from J, the junction kept 9 bases outside the gene matches. CDR3 DNA sequence: TGTGCCAGCTCACCTATAAGACAGGGAGAGTCACCCCTCCACTTT. Translating it yields CASSPIRQGESPLHF.

Written as DNA, the CDR3 is TGTGCCAGCGGCGAGACGTTCGGGGGGCTAAATGAGCAGTTCTTC. Translation: CASGETFGGLNEQFF. The genes are TRBV3-1 (or the pseudogene TRBV3-2) and TRBJ2-1, with D perhaps matching TRBD2 (7 bases). CDR3 length equals 15 residues. Germline V gene lookup returns CDR1 LGHDT and CDR2 YNNKEL (reference sequence). V shed 8 bases and J shed 7 bases, with 21 bases lying between them.

The chain uses TRBV3-1 (or the pseudogene TRBV3-2) and TRBJ2-7; 9 bases are shared with TRBD2. The J segment lost 5 bases and the V segment lost 1 base, leaving 3 bases of the junction unmatched. CDR1 is LGHDT, CDR2 YNNKEL, per germline (reference sequence). The CDR3 is 14 residues long. CDR3 residues: CASSQGVAGDEQYF. The CDR3 DNA reads as TGTGCCAGCAGCCAAGGAGTAGCGGGAGACGAGCAGTACTTC.

This clone was observed once. CDR3 sequence (DNA): TGTGCCAGCAGTTCTAGATTAGGCTACGAGCAGTACTTC. It specifies CASSSRLGYEQYF. This chain uses TRBV12-3 or TRBV12-4 with TRBJ2-7; D is uncertain. The CDR3 has 13 residues. V was clipped by 4 bases and J by 3 bases, with 10 bases between them.

The rearrangement uses TRBV5-1 and TRBJ1-3; possible D gene TRBD1, 6 bases. From germline, CDR1 is SGHRS and CDR2 YFSETQ. CDR3 length: 14 residues. V gave up 4 bases and J gave up 4 bases, with 12 bases separating them. The CDR3 nucleotides read TGCGCCAGCAGCAACGGACAGTCCGGAAACACCATATATTTT. This encodes CASSNGQSGNTIYF.

V gene TRBV7-9 combines with J gene TRBJ2-7; D possibly corresponds to TRBD2 (5 bases). V was pared by 4 bases and J by 2 bases, with 15 bases between. The CDR3 is 15 residues long. CDR1 is SEHNR, CDR2 FQNEAQ, per germline (reference sequence). CDR3 in DNA: TGTGCCAGCAGCTCCTACTACGCGGGCCCCTACGAGCAGTACTTC. Translated, it gives CASSSYYAGPYEQYF. Combining the CDR3 with reference TRBV7-9 and TRBJ2-7 gives the whole variable domain DTGVSQNPRHKITKRGQNVTFRCDPISEHNRLYWYRQTLGQGPEFLTYFQNEAQLEKSRLLSDRFSAERPKGSFSTLEIQRTEQGDSAMYLCASSSYYAGPYEQYFGPGTRLTVT.

The chain recombines TRBV30 with TRBJ1-4, with 10 bases identical to TRBD1. The CDR3 has 13 amino acids. Germline values: CDR1 GTSNPN, CDR2 SVGIG (reference sequence). Trimming removed 2 bases from V and 7 bases from J; junction bases left unmatched: 1. CDR3 sequence: CAWSRTGGEKLFF. CDR3 bases: TGTGCCTGGAGTCGGACAGGGGGTGAAAAACTGTTTTTT.

The sample holds a few counts of this clone. V is TRBV28 and J is TRBJ1-4; 9 nucleotides line up with TRBD1. The germline gives CDR1 MDHEN, CDR2 SYDVKM. The CDR3 is made up of 15 amino acids. The V and J ends lost 4 bases and 5 bases, in that order; junction bases with no gene match: 5. The CDR3 sequence is CASSSSGTGNEKLFF. In DNA form, the CDR3 reads TGTGCCAGCAGTTCGTCCGGGACAGGGAATGAAAAACTGTTTTTT.

This sequence joins TRBV7-2 and TRBJ2-3; D is unclear. This CDR3 is 15 amino acids long. Trimming removed 5 bases from V and 4 bases from J, with 16 bases in between. Germline values: CDR1 SGHTA, CDR2 FQGNSA. The CDR3 loop is CASSISGLRADTQYF. The CDR3 nucleotides read TGTGCCAGCAGCATCAGTGGGTTACGGGCAGATACGCAGTATTTT.

The chain uses TRBV5-6 and TRBJ2-5; 12 bases map to TRBD2. V was clipped by 1 base and J by 5 bases; unmatched bases: 9. The CDR3 has 17 amino acids. Germline CDR1 reads SGHDT; CDR2 reads YYEEEE. DNA for the CDR3: TGTGCCAGCAGCTTGAACCTAGCGGGAGGGCCTGGGGAGACCCAGTACTTC. It yields the protein CASSLNLAGGPGETQYF.

The rearrangement joins TRBV5-1 to TRBJ2-5; 8 nucleotides align to TRBD2. Trimming removed 5 bases from V and 2 bases from J; junction bases left unmatched: 8. CDR1 SGHRS and CDR2 YFSETQ come from the germline V gene. The CDR3 is 15 residues long. CDR3 nucleotide sequence: TGCGCCAGCAGGGGAGCGGGAGTGGGGCAAGAGACCCAGTACTTC. Amino acid sequence: CASRGAGVGQETQYF.

This chain connects TRBV28 to TRBJ2-2; 12 bases are a match to TRBD2. The CDR3 totals 17 residues. Germline V gives CDR1 MDHEN, CDR2 SYDVKM. V trimming: 6 bases; J trimming: 5 bases; junction bases outside the gene matches: 10. CDR3: CASSPTSGRRGTGELFF. In nucleotides, the CDR3 is TGTGCCAGCAGCCCGACTAGCGGGAGACGTGGGACCGGGGAGCTGTTTTTT.

The chain combines TRBV7-2 with TRBJ2-5; 7 positions agree with TRBD1. Germline CDR1 SGHTA, CDR2 FQGNSA. CDR3 size: 14 residues. V was pared by 4 bases and J by 1 base, with 3 bases of the junction left unmatched. CDR3 nucleotide sequence: TGTGCCAGCAGCTCCGACAGGGCCCAAGAGACCCAGTACTTC. Its protein product is CASSSDRAQETQYF. The whole variable domain, filled in from reference TRBV7-2 and TRBJ2-5, reads GAGVSQSPSNKVTEKGKDVELRCDPISGHTALYWYRQSLGQGLEFLIYFQGNSAPDKSGLPSDRFSAERTGGSVSTLTIQRTQQEDSAVYLCASSSDRAQETQYFGPGTRLLVL.

Concerning this clone itself: The sample holds other DNA sequences that translate to the same CDR3. The V and J genes are TRBV5-1 and TRBJ1-2, with unresolved D. The germline V gene has CDR1 SGHRS and CDR2 YFSETQ. CDR3 length: 15 residues. V lost 0 bases, J lost 1 base, and 10 bases lay in between. The CDR3 is CASSLDPGSNYGYTF. CDR3 sequence (DNA): TGCGCCAGCAGCTTGGATCCGGGGAGTAACTATGGCTACACCTTC.

This sequence joins TRBV10-1 and TRBJ2-3; TRBD2 aligns across 9 bases. The CDR3 extends over 18 amino acids. The trim removed 8 bases at V and 0 bases at J, leaving 15 bases unmatched. Germline CDR1 and CDR2: WNHNN and SYGVQD (reference sequence). The CDR3 loop reads CASPRGEFLAGSTDTQYF. The CDR3 DNA reads as TGCGCCAGCCCAAGGGGGGAGTTCCTAGCGGGAAGCACAGATACGCAGTATTTT.